Listed below are T cell receptor beta chains from one sample, sequenced in a study of blood T cell repertoires in COVID-19. The method was immunoSEQ multiplex PCR; TCRdb's version includes in-frame clones alone and lacks a portion of them. The table includes approximately 190,000 clones, around 80% detected once. The specimen sequenced was peripheral blood. The receptors stem from a man aged 25-45 years with active or convalescent COVID-19. Both conserved end residues are part of each CDR3. A D gene is named only where the DNA matches it firmly.

d_gene	v_gene	j_gene	CDR3aa
NA	TRBV2	TRBJ1-5	CASSEGTGSNQPQHF
NA	TRBV3-1/TRBV3-2	TRBJ1-6	CASSAGNSPLHF
TRBD1	TRBV7-2	TRBJ2-5	CASSRGQGRETQYF
TRBD1	TRBV4-1	TRBJ1-4	CASSQDKNRGREKLFF
NA	TRBV27	TRBJ1-2	CASSPVAPGGYTF
NA	TRBV27	TRBJ1-6	CASSRSQIYNSPLHF
TRBD1	TRBV11-3	TRBJ2-5	CASSSTRDRGPETQYF
TRBD1	TRBV19	TRBJ1-2	CASSIGQGGNGYTF
NA	TRBV10-3	TRBJ2-1	CATKGGGTYNEQFF
NA	TRBV5-1	TRBJ1-5	CASRPGDSNQPQHF